The 13 T cell receptor beta chains listed next were all sequenced from one sample in a study of cytomegalovirus exposure and HLA in healthy donors. With 60 Vbeta and 13 Jbeta primers, the PCR was carried out. Method: immunoSEQ multiplex PCR; TCRdb's copy keeps in-frame clones and lacks some. The sample has about 140,000 clones; less than 85% are singletons. The sequencing sample was made of PBMCs. Receptors originate from a man in his forties in good health and CMV-seropositive.

The chain is built from TRBV27 and TRBJ2-5, with TRBD2 matching 8 bases. V dropped 5 bases and J dropped 4; count of bases not matched to a gene: 9. CDR1 MNHEY and CDR2 SMNVEV come from the germline V gene (reference sequence). The CDR3 extends over 15 amino acids. The CDR3 loop reads CASSPPGLDPETQYF. CDR3 bases: TGTGCCAGCAGTCCCCCGGGACTAGATCCAGAGACCCAGTACTTC.

The chain combines TRBV28 with TRBJ2-7, with 8 bases aligning to TRBD1. Germline loops: CDR1 MDHEN, CDR2 SYDVKM. This CDR3 is built from 15 residues. After removal of 5 bases from V and 2 bases from J, the junction contained 8 bases not matched to a gene. The CDR3 is CASSTETGVPYEQYF. The CDR3 DNA is TGTGCCAGCAGTACCGAGACAGGGGTACCCTACGAGCAGTACTTC.

The chain links TRBV7-2 to TRBJ1-4; possible D gene TRBD1, 5 bases. The V end lost 0 bases, the J end lost 6 bases, and 8 bases lay between the germline ends. The CDR3 runs to 14 residues. Per the germline V gene, CDR1 is SGHTA and CDR2 is FQGNSA. CDR3 in DNA: TGTGCCAGCAGCTTAGCTGGGGCTGATGAAAAACTGTTTTTT. It encodes CASSLAGADEKLFF.

V is TRBV29-1 and J is TRBJ2-1, with D possibly TRBD2 on 6 matching bases. Between the trimmed V and J ends, which lost 3 bases and 0 bases, there was a span of 15 bases. This CDR3 contains 16 residues. Germline CDR1 and CDR2: SQVTM and ANQGSEA. The CDR3 region has the DNA TGCAGCGTTGACTCGGCGGAGGGGAGCTCCTACAATGAGCAGTTCTTC. It specifies CSVDSAEGSSYNEQFF.

V is TRBV19 and J is TRBJ2-3; no reliable D call. From germline, CDR1 is LNHDA and CDR2 SQIVND (reference sequence). This CDR3 comprises 13 residues. The V end lost 4 bases, the J end lost 2 bases, and 7 bases lay between the germline ends. The CDR3 protein is CASSTGVTDTQYF. As DNA, the CDR3 is TGTGCCAGTAGTACCGGAGTCACAGATACGCAGTATTTT.

The chain recombines TRBV7-9 with TRBJ2-3; weak D call: TRBD2 (5 bases). The CDR3 length is 13 residues. Trimming took off 5 bases at V and 6 bases at J, with 12 bases between the two ends. Germline V gene data show CDR1 as SEHNR and CDR2 as FQNEAQ (reference sequence). CDR3 residues: CASSPDSQDTQYF. The CDR3 DNA follows: TGTGCCAGCAGCCCGGACTCTCAGGATACGCAGTATTTT.

The V gene is TRBV5-1, the J gene TRBJ2-5, with a possible D match to TRBD2 (5 bases). With the DNA end fitting TRBJ2-7 better, the J assignment may be wrong. This CDR3 has 16 residues. Germline V gene sequence: CDR1 SGHRS, CDR2 YFSETQ. DNA of the CDR3: TGCGCCAGCAGCTTCGGACTCCCGAAGGAAAACTACGAGCAGTACTTC. Translation: CASSFGLPKENYEQYF.

V is TRBV27 and J is TRBJ2-2; D perhaps matches TRBD1 (6 bases). Germline loops: CDR1 MNHEY, CDR2 SMNVEV (reference sequence). The CDR3 totals 15 residues. The V and J ends lost 6 bases and 0 bases respectively, with 11 bases between them. This chain's CDR3 is CASRYRDTNTGELFF. The DNA of the CDR3 is TGTGCCAGCAGATACAGGGATACGAACACCGGGGAGCTGTTTTTT.

The CDR3 reads CASSLDGTDTQYF. CDR3 nucleotides: TGTGCCAGCAGCTTGGACGGTACAGATACGCAGTATTTT. The chain links TRBV5-4 to TRBJ2-3; no definite D call. With 0 bases removed from V and 3 bases from J, the gap between germline ends came to 5 bases. This CDR3 has 13 amino acids. In germline, CDR1 is SGHNT, CDR2 YYREEE (reference sequence). Based on the CDR3 plus reference TRBV5-4 and TRBJ2-3, the full variable domain is ETGVTQSPTHLIKTRGQQVTLRCSSQSGHNTVSWYQQALGQGPQFIFQYYREEENGRGNFPPRFSGLQFPNYSSELNVNALELDDSALYLCASSLDGTDTQYFGPGTRLTVL.

The rearrangement uses TRBV28 and TRBJ1-2, with 7 nucleotides matching TRBD1. CDR1 is MDHEN, CDR2 SYDVKM, per germline. This CDR3 has 13 amino acids. J gave up 8 bases and V 8 bases, and 11 bases lay outside the gene matches. CDR3 residues: CASLIDRVKGYTF. CDR3 DNA sequence: TGTGCCAGCCTAATCGACAGGGTTAAAGGCTACACCTTC.

The chain is built from TRBV18 and TRBJ2-1; 9 bases fit TRBD1. In germline, CDR1 is KGHSH, CDR2 LQKENI. This CDR3 is built from 15 residues. Losses at the gene ends were 6 bases for V and 8 bases for J; bases not matched to a gene: 11. The CDR3 loop reads CASSPGTGSLHEQFF. The CDR3 DNA is TGTGCCAGCTCGCCCGGGACAGGGTCTCTTCATGAGCAGTTCTTC. The whole variable domain, remainder taken from reference TRBV18 and TRBJ2-1, is NAGVMQNPRHLVRRRGQEARLRCSPMKGHSHVYWYRQLPEEGLKFMVYLQKENIIDESGMPKERFSAEFPKEGPSILRIQQVVRGDSAAYFCASSPGTGSLHEQFFGPGTRLTVL.

This clone was detected only once. As DNA, the CDR3 is TGTGCCAGCAGCTACTGGGGACAGTCGAACACTGAAGCTTTCTTT. Translation: CASSYWGQSNTEAFF. This chain links TRBV11-3 with TRBJ1-1; 7 bases agree with TRBD1. The CDR3 runs 15 residues. CDR1 is SGHNT and CDR2 is YENEEA in the germline V gene. The ends lost 4 bases at V and 1 base at J; junction bases unmatched: 6.

In this sample, this clone turned up a few times. This rearrangement joins TRBV2 to TRBJ1-4, with unresolved D. Trimming took 9 bases from V and 6 from J, leaving 11 bases between them. CDR3 length equals 12 residues. Germline assignment: CDR1 SNHLY and CDR2 FYNNEI. The CDR3 DNA follows: TGTGCCAGTGGCCAGAGGGATGAAAAACTGTTTTTT. Amino acid sequence: CASGQRDEKLFF.